This T cell receptor beta chain was documented in a study of blood T cell repertoires in COVID-19. Germline V gene lookup returns CDR1 MNHEY and CDR2 SVGAGI. V dropped 0 bases and J dropped 5 bases, with 4 bases sitting between them. The CDR3 length is 12 residues. Repertoires were generated with immunoSEQ multiplex PCR, while TCRdb's copy carries only in-frame clones and drops some. The sample records roughly 250,000 clones, 87% being singletons. Input material: peripheral blood. The clonotype comes from a man between 60 and 75 years old who had recovered from COVID-19. The genes are TRBV6-5 and TRBJ1-1; D is unresolved. The chain's CDR3 is CASSYSATEAFF. The DNA of the CDR3 is TGTGCCAGCAGTTACTCAGCAACTGAAGCTTTCTTT.